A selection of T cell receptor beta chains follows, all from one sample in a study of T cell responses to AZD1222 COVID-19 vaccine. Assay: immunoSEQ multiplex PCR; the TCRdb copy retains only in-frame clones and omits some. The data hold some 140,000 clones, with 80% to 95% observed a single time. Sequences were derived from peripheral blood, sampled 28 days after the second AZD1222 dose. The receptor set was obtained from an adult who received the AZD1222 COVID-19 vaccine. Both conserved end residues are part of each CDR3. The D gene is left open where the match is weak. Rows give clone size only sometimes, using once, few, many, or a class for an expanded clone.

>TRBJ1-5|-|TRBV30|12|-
TGTGCCTGGAGCTGGGGGGATCAGCCCCAGCATTTT
CAWSWGDQPQHF
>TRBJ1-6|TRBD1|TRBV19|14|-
TGTGCCAGTAGTCATGGGACAGATAATTCACCCCTCCACTTT
CASSHGTDNSPLHF
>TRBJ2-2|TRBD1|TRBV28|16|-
TGTGCCAGCAGTCACCCCGGGACAGGGGGCCCCGGGGAGCTGTTTTTT
CASSHPGTGGPGELFF
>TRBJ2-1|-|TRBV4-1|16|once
TGCGCCAGCAGCCAGTCCATAGGAGAGAGGTACAATGAGCAGTTCTTC
CASSQSIGERYNEQFF
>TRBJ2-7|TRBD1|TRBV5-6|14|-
TGTGCCAGCAGCGCGGGACAGGGACCGTACGAGCAGTACTTC
CASSAGQGPYEQYF
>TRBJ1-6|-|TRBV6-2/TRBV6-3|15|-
TGTGCCAGCAGTCCAACTAAAGGTGAGGGTTCACCCCTCCACTTT
CASSPTKGEGSPLHF
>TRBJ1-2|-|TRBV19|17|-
TGTGCCAGTAGTATGGTTTTTAGCGACCGAGTAACCTATGGCTACACCTTC
CASSMVFSDRVTYGYTF
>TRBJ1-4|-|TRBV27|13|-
TGTGCCAGCAGTCTCTCAACTAATGAAAAACTGTTTTTT
CASSLSTNEKLFF
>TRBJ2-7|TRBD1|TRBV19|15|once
TGTGCCAGTAAACTTCGGGGACAGGGGAACTACGAGCAGTACTTC
CASKLRGQGNYEQYF
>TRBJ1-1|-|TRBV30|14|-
TGTGCCTGGAGTGATCTCGCAGGTAACACTGAAGCTTTCTTT
CAWSDLAGNTEAFF
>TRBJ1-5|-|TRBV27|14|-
TGTGCCAGCAGTTCAGGGAAGAGCAATCAGCCCCAGCATTTT
CASSSGKSNQPQHF
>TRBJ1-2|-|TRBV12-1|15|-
TGTGCCAGCAGCCTGAGACTGATGATAAGCTATGGCTACACCTTC
CASSLRLMISYGYTF
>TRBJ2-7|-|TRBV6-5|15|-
TGTGCCAGCAGCCAGGGGCAGGGTATGTCCTACGAGCAGTACTTC
CASSQGQGMSYEQYF
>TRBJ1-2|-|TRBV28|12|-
TGTGCCAGCAGTTTGTCTGGGCATGGCTACACCTTC
CASSLSGHGYTF
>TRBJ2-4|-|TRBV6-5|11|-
TGTGCCAGCAGGGGTATGGACATTCAGTACTTC
CASRGMDIQYF
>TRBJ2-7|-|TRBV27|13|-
TGTGCCAGCAGTTTGGCGTATACCTACGAGCAGTACTTC
CASSLAYTYEQYF
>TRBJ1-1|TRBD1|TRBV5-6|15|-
TGTGCCAGCAGCTCCGGGACAGGGACGTACACTGAAGCTTTCTTT
CASSSGTGTYTEAFF
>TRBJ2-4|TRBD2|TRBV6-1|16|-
TGTGCCAGCAGTGGGTGGGGGGGAATAGCCAAAAACATTCAGTACTTC
CASSGWGGIAKNIQYF
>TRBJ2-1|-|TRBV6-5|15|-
TGTGCCAGCAGTTACTCCGGCGGGGCCCCCAATGAGCAGTTCTTC
CASSYSGGAPNEQFF
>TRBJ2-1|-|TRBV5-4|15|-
TGTGCCAGCAGCTATCCAGGGGGGTCCTACAATGAGCAGTTCTTC
CASSYPGGSYNEQFF
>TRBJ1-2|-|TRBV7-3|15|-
TGTGCCAGCAGCCCTTCAGGGAAGAGAGACTATGGCTACACCTTC
CASSPSGKRDYGYTF
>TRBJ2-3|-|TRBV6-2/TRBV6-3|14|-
TGTGCCAGCAGTCTGCGAGGGTACACAGATACGCAGTATTTT
CASSLRGYTDTQYF
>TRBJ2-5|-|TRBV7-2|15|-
TGTGCCAGCAGCTTAGTCGCCGGGACAATAGAGACCCAGTACTTC
CASSLVAGTIETQYF
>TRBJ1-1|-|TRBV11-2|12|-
TGTGCCAGCGGGGGTTTGGACACTGAAGCTTTCTTT
CASGGLDTEAFF
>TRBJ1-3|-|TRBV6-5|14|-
TGTGCCAGCTCATGGGCCATCTCTGGAAACACCATATATTTT
CASSWAISGNTIYF
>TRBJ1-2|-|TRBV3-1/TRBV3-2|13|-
TGTGCCAGCAGCCAAGATCCAGGAAATGGCTACACCTTC
CASSQDPGNGYTF
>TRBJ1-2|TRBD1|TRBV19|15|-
TGTGCCAGTAGTATCGGGACAGGGGCCACCTATGGCTACACCTTC
CASSIGTGATYGYTF
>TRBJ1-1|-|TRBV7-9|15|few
TGTGCCAGCAGCTTAGGAGGGGCGTCGAACACTGAAGCTTTCTTT
CASSLGGASNTEAFF
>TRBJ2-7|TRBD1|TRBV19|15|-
TGTGCCAGTAGTTTATCCGGGACAGGGTCCTACGAGCAGTACTTC
CASSLSGTGSYEQYF
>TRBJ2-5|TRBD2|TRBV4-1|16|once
TGCGCCAGCAGCCAAACCGCCACTAGCGGCCAAGAGACCCAGTACTTC
CASSQTATSGQETQYF
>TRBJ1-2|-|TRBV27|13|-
TGTGCCAGCAGTTCTGCAGGATTTGGTGGCTACACCTTC
CASSSAGFGGYTF
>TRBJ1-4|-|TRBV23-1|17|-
TGCGCCAGCAGTCAATCAAATCTTAAGGGGAGGAATGAAAAACTGTTTTTT
CASSQSNLKGRNEKLFF
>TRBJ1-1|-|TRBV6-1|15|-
TGTGCCAGCAGTGAGAACGCGGGGGGGACCACTGAAGCTTTCTTT
CASSENAGGTTEAFF
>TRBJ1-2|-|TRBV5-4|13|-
TGTGCCAGCAGCCCCTTTGGCAGTCGTGGCTACACCTTC
CASSPFGSRGYTF
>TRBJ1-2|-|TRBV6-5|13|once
TGTGCCAGCAGTAGGGACCTTAACTATGGCTACACCTTC
CASSRDLNYGYTF
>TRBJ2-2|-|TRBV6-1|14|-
TGTGCCAGCAGTGAACGTCGCCGCACCGGGGAGCTGTTTTTT
CASSERRRTGELFF
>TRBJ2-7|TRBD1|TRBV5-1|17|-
TGCGCCAGCAGCCAACCGGGACAGCCACATATACGGAGCGAGCAGTACTTC
CASSQPGQPHIRSEQYF
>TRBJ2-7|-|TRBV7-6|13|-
TGTGCCAGCAGCTTAAGTCTCTCCTACGAGCAGTACTTC
CASSLSLSYEQYF
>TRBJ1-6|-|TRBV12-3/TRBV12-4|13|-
TGTGCCAGCAGCCTCCAATATAATTCACCCCTCCACTTT
CASSLQYNSPLHF
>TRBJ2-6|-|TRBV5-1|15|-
TGCGCCAGCTGCAGGGGGGACTCTGGGGCCAACGTCCTGACTTTC
CASCRGDSGANVLTF
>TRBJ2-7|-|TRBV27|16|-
TGTGCCAGCAGTTTAACACCAGGGGCCCTCTCCTACGAGCAGTACTTC
CASSLTPGALSYEQYF
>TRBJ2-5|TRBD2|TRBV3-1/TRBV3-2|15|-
TGTGCCAGCAGATCTGGCGGGGGGGCCCAAGAGACCCAGTACTTC
CASRSGGGAQETQYF
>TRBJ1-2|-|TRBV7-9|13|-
TGTGCCAGCAGCCGGGACACTAACTATGGCTACACCTTC
CASSRDTNYGYTF
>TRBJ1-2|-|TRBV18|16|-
TGTGCCAGCTCGCAAACGTCCTACAGGGTAGGGTATGGCTACACCTTC
CASSQTSYRVGYGYTF
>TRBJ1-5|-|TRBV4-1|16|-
TGCGCCAGCAGCCAAGATCCAGGGCAGAGCAATCAGCCCCAGCATTTT
CASSQDPGQSNQPQHF
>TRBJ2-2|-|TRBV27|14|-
TGTGCCAGCAGTTTAGCCAGGAACACCGGGGAGCTGTTTTTT
CASSLARNTGELFF
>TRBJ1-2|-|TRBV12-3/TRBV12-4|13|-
TGTGCCAGCAGTTGGGGCGGACTCTATGGCTACACCTTC
CASSWGGLYGYTF
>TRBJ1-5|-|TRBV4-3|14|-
TGCGCCAGCAGCCGCGAACTCGGGAATCAGCCCCAGCATTTT
CASSRELGNQPQHF
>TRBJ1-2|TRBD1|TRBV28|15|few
TGTGCCAGCAGCCCTCGGGACAGGGTTGACTATGGCTACACCTTC
CASSPRDRVDYGYTF
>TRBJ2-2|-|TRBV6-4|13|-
TGTGCCAGCAGTGACTTGGGCACCGGGGAGCTGTTTTTT
CASSDLGTGELFF
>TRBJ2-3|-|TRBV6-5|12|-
TGTGCCAGCAGGGCCCTCACAGATACGCAGTATTTT
CASRALTDTQYF